This T cell receptor (beta chain) appears in the sequencing data of a study of molecular identifiers for immune sequencing clone quantification. The wider study: Replicates split RNA from around 18,000 or 91,000 naive CD8 cells five ways, and the researchers sequenced four portions.

TCRdb reprocessed the PCR reads via MiXCR and lists one record per CDR3 protein. The sample yields some 650,000 distinct CDR3 sequences, approximately 20% seen once. V dropped 6 bases and J dropped 6 bases, with 18 bases sitting between them. The length of the CDR3 is 14 residues. Looked up from germline, CDR1 is MNHEY and CDR2 is SMNVEV (reference sequence). A remark on this clonotype: What it binds is not known.

Study-wide points: Underestimated sizes of highly expanded clones could result from identical TCR molecules that share a barcode. Reports indicate spiked Jurkat TCR RNA from one cell could be found among about 1.1 million naive cells.

Material for sequencing was naive CD8+ T cells from blood, with Jurkat cell RNA spiked in. This sample's subset: FACS-sorted CD8+CD4-CCR7+CD45RA+ naive T cells. This chain connects TRBV27 to TRBJ2-7; D might be TRBD1 (5 bases). The receptor comes from a human donor in good health. Some libraries in this study had Jurkat cell RNA spiked in. CDR3 amino acids: CASRVATDVSEQYF. The DNA of the CDR3 is TGTGCCAGCAGGGTTGCGACAGACGTATCCGAGCAGTACTTC.